These 21 T cell receptor beta chains were sequenced from one sample in a study of regulatory T cells in long-lasting Graves disease. Both iRepertoire HTBI primers and Arm-PCR of CDR3 regions were used to build the TCR beta libraries. MiXCR, run by TCRdb on the multiplex PCR reads, gives a single entry per CDR3 protein. The sample has a few hundred thousand distinct CDR3 sequences, 20% to 25% seen once. Sample time point: persistent/refractory GD, antithyroid drugs over 5 years with positive TRAb. Isolated PBMC RNA provided the starting material for the TCR library. Sequences were derived from peripheral blood mononuclear cells (PBMCs), sampled when the disease was refractory, from a patient treated with antithyroid drugs. These receptors were taken from a woman aged 40 to 55 with Graves disease.

This clonotype was detected many times. This rearrangement joins TRBV27 to TRBJ1-1; TRBD1 is a possible D gene (5 bases). V lost 7 bases and J lost 7, with 16 bases in between. Germline CDR1 MNHEY, CDR2 SMNVEV (reference sequence). This CDR3 is 13 amino acids long. This CDR3 is CASNTRDQGEAFF. CDR3 nucleotide sequence: TGTGCCAGCAACACCAGGGACCAAGGTGAAGCTTTCTTT.

This clonotype was found a few times. Germline is not matched at one junction end, which may reflect a read error. The chain carries TRBV30 and TRBJ2-4, with 8 bases fitting TRBD2. The length of the CDR3 is 13 residues. Germline V gives CDR1 GTSNPN, CDR2 SVGIG (reference sequence). CDR3 region: CAWSPGGGPSKDF. The DNA of the CDR3 is TGTGCCTGGAGCCCCGGGGGGGGGCCTTCTAAGGACTTC.

CDR3 residues: CASSLESIPYNEQFF. As DNA, the CDR3 is TGTGCCAGCAGCTTAGAGAGCATCCCCTACAATGAGCAGTTCTTC. The chain has TRBV11-1 and TRBJ2-1; D remains ambiguous. Germline V gene lookup returns CDR1 SGHAT and CDR2 FQDESV (reference sequence). The V end was cut by 1 base, the J end by 2 bases, with 9 bases between. This CDR3 has 15 residues.

In the case of this clonotype: No conserved phenylalanine or tryptophan is present at the end of the CDR3, so a read error is the likely explanation. The V gene is TRBV18, the J gene TRBJ2-7, with 9 nucleotides matching TRBD2. The trim removed 0 bases at V and 6 bases at J, leaving 3 bases unmatched. The CDR3 has 14 amino acids. Germline CDR1 KGHSH, CDR2 LQKENI. CDR3 bases: TGTGCCAGCTCACCACCGGGACTAGCTCCCGAGCAGTACCTC. It specifies CASSPPGLAPEQYL.

The chain combines TRBV29-1 with TRBJ1-1, with TRBD1 as a possible D gene (5 bases). The germline V and J ends were trimmed by 7 bases and 1 base, with 10 bases remaining between them. The CDR3 is made up of 12 amino acids. The germline gives CDR1 SQVTM, CDR2 ANQGSEA. The CDR3, as DNA: TGCAGCGCCCCCGGACAGAACACTGAAGCTTTCTTT. Its protein product is CSAPGQNTEAFF.

The sample holds a few counts of this clonotype. The chain has TRBV7-8 and TRBJ2-2; a possible D gene is TRBD1 (5 bases). The CDR3 length is 19 residues. The V gene's germline CDR1 is SGHVS and CDR2 FQNEAQ. V lost 6 bases and J 12 bases, leaving 35 bases between the germline ends. The CDR3 bases are TGTGCCAGCAGTCAGGGCCGGACCAGGGTCGGCAGTTTGCCACCAAAGCTGTTTTTT. It encodes CASSQGRTRVGSLPPKLFF.

In its sample, this clonotype was seen many times. The chain carries TRBV2 and TRBJ2-7; 10 bases map to TRBD2. From germline, CDR1 is SNHLY and CDR2 FYNNEI. With V trimmed by 0 bases and J by 1 base, 9 bases remained unmatched. The CDR3 is 18 amino acids. The CDR3 nucleotides read TGTGCCAGCAGTGAAGCTCAGGCCTGGACTAGCGGTTCCTACGAGCAGTACTTC. This translates into CASSEAQAWTSGSYEQYF.

V gene TRBV5-1 combines with J gene TRBJ2-5, with 9 bases that match TRBD1. The CDR3 extends over 14 amino acids. The V segment lost 4 bases and the J segment 7 bases; nucleotides outside the gene matches: 8. From germline, CDR1 is SGHRS and CDR2 YFSETQ. The CDR3 reads CASSGGQGEGTQYF. In DNA form, the CDR3 reads TGCGCCAGCAGCGGGGGACAGGGCGAGGGGACCCAGTACTTC. Full variable domain (rest looked up from reference TRBV5-1 and TRBJ2-5): KAGVTQTPRYLIKTRGQQVTLSCSPISGHRSVSWYQQTPGQGLQFLFEYFSETQRNKGNFPGRFSGRQFSNSRSEMNVSTLELGDSALYLCASSGGQGEGTQYFGPGTRLLVL.

This clonotype was observed a handful of times. The V gene is TRBV20-1, the J gene TRBJ2-7, with D tentatively TRBD2 (6 bases). V was clipped by 2 bases and J by 6 bases, with 17 bases between them. The CDR3 sequence is 14 residues long. Germline V CDR1 and CDR2: DFQATT, SNEGSKA (reference sequence). CDR3 bases: TGCAGTGCTAGAACATTTACGGGAGAAGTCGAGCAGTACTTC. This sequence encodes CSARTFTGEVEQYF.

The genes are TRBV6-2 or TRBV6-3 and TRBJ2-2; 10 bases match TRBD2. Per germline, CDR1 MNHEY and CDR2 SVGEGT. The CDR3 is 14 amino acids. V lost 8 bases, J lost 8 bases, and 8 bases stayed unmatched. This CDR3 reads CASGPSGSPGELFF. In DNA, the CDR3 is TGTGCCAGCGGTCCTAGCGGGAGTCCGGGGGAGCTGTTTTTT.

With respect to this clonotype: This may be a read error: a much more frequent sequence differs by one nucleotide. This rearrangement joins TRBV12-3 or TRBV12-4 to TRBJ1-5; D unclear. This CDR3 contains 15 residues. The CDR3, as DNA: TGTGCCGGCAGTTTAACGTCAGTTAGCAATCAGCCCCAGCATTTT. Its translation: CAGSLTSVSNQPQHF.

This clonotype was counted many times. V gene TRBV7-2 combines with J gene TRBJ2-5; 14 bases line up with TRBD2. The CDR3 covers 19 residues. Looked up from germline, CDR1 is SGHTA and CDR2 is FQGNSA. Trimming cost V 4 bases and J 4 bases; bases outside gene matches: 14. The DNA for the CDR3 is TGTGCCAGCAGCTACCCACAGGAGGGACTAGCGGGAGCCCCAGAGACCCAGTACTTC. Its protein is CASSYPQEGLAGAPETQYF.

The rearrangement uses TRBV27 and TRBJ2-3; TRBD2 is a possible D gene (6 bases). V was clipped by 5 bases and J by 10 bases, with 19 bases between them. Germline loops: CDR1 MNHEY, CDR2 SMNVEV (reference sequence). The CDR3 extends over 14 amino acids. In nucleotides, the CDR3 is TGTGCCAGCAGTCCCTCACTAGCTGCTACGTCGCAGTATTTT. Translating it yields CASSPSLAATSQYF.

The J gene is TRBJ1-1, the V gene TRBV5-1, with 9 nucleotides matching TRBD1. CDR1 and CDR2 (germline): SGHRS, YFSETQ. CDR3 length equals 13 residues. After removal of 2 bases from V and 6 bases from J, the junction contained 2 bases not matched to a gene. CDR3 DNA sequence: TGCGCCAGCAGCTTCACAGGGGGCTCTGAAGCTTTCTTT. Amino acid sequence: CASSFTGGSEAFF.

This clonotype was counted ten times or more. The chain has TRBV3-1 and TRBJ2-5; D might be TRBD2 (7 bases). Germline V gene sequence: CDR1 LGHDT, CDR2 YNNKEL (reference sequence). The CDR3 has 13 residues. V was trimmed by 7 bases and J by 5 bases, leaving 14 bases between them. The CDR3 DNA follows: TGTGCCAGCATCCGGGGGGCGGGGGAGACCCAGTACTTC. Its translation is CASIRGAGETQYF.

The chain is built from TRBV7-6 and TRBJ2-7; D is undetermined. V lost 5 bases and J 3 bases, leaving 8 bases between the germline ends. This CDR3 is 12 amino acids long. CDR1 SGHVS and CDR2 FNYEAQ come from the germline V gene. CDR3 in amino acids: CASSPDDYEQYF. The CDR3 nucleotides are TGTGCCAGCAGCCCGGACGACTACGAGCAGTACTTC.

At least ten counts were recorded for this clonotype. The rearrangement links TRBV18 to TRBJ1-5; no clear D gene. The CDR3 covers 13 residues. Trimming removed 6 bases from V and 0 bases from J, with 6 bases in between. CDR1 is KGHSH and CDR2 is LQKENI in the germline V gene. Written as DNA, the CDR3 is TGTGCCAGCTCCCCAGATAGCAATCAGCCCCAGCATTTT. Protein product: CASSPDSNQPQHF. Using reference TRBV18 and TRBJ1-5 for the parts outside the CDR3, the full variable domain is NAGVMQNPRHLVRRRGQEARLRCSPMKGHSHVYWYRQLPEEGLKFMVYLQKENIIDESGMPKERFSAEFPKEGPSILRIQQVVRGDSAAYFCASSPDSNQPQHFGDGTRLSIL.

This clonotype has a count of ten or more. CDR3: CASSSPRIWAFF. DNA for the CDR3: TGTGCCAGCAGTTCTCCGAGGATTTGGGCTTTCTTT. The chain employs TRBV28 and TRBJ1-1; D is ambiguous. This CDR3 comprises 12 residues. Trimming took 4 bases from V and 11 from J, leaving 14 bases between them. Germline lookup yields CDR1 MDHEN and CDR2 SYDVKM. Variable domain in full (rest from reference TRBV28 and TRBJ1-1): DVKVTQSSRYLVKRTGEKVFLECVQDMDHENMFWYRQDPGLGLRLIYFSYDVKMKEKGDIPEGYSVSREKKERFSLILESASTNQTSMYLCASSSPRIWAFFGQGTRLTVV.

V gene TRBV11-1 combines with J gene TRBJ2-1; D call uncertain. This CDR3 has 12 amino acids. V was cut by 5 bases and J by 6 bases, with 8 bases left in between. Germline loops: CDR1 SGHAT, CDR2 FQDESV (reference sequence). Here the CDR3 reads CASSGISNEQFF. In DNA form, the CDR3 reads TGTGCCAGCAGCGGCATATCCAATGAGCAGTTCTTC.

This clonotype was recorded only once. Since a much larger clone is just one base distant, this may be a read error. Here the CDR3 omits its conserved ending phenylalanine or tryptophan, so a read error is the likely source. This chain uses TRBV10-2 with TRBJ1-1; D is undetermined. Germline assignment: CDR1 WSHSY and CDR2 SAAADI. The V gene lost 5 bases and the J gene lost 0 bases, with 10 bases spanning the gap. This CDR3 contains 14 residues. The CDR3 reads CASSWTAMNTEAFL. DNA for the CDR3: TGCGCCAGCAGTTGGACGGCGATGAACACTGAAGCTTTCCTT.

The chain uses TRBV28 and TRBJ1-3, with D hard to call. Germline assignment: CDR1 MDHEN and CDR2 SYDVKM. This CDR3 spans 15 amino acids. V was pared by 3 bases and J by 3 bases, with 12 bases between. The CDR3 DNA is TGTGCCAGCAGTTTGCAATTGGTGAATGGAAACACCATATATTTT. Translation gives CASSLQLVNGNTIYF.